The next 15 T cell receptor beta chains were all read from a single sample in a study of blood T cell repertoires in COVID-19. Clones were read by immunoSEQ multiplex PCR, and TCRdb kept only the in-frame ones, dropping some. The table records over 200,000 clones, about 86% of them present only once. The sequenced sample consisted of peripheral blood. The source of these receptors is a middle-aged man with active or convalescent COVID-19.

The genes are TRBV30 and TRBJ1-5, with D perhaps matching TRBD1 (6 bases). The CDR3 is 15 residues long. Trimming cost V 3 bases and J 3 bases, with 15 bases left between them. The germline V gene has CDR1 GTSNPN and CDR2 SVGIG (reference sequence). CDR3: CAWREGRGYNQPQHF. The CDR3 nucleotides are TGTGCCTGGAGAGAGGGCAGGGGCTACAATCAGCCCCAGCATTTT.

CDR3 DNA: TGTGCCAGCAGCCAAGACCGGACTAGCGGGGTCACAGATACGCAGTATTTT. This sequence encodes CASSQDRTSGVTDTQYF. The J gene is TRBJ2-3, the V gene TRBV3-1 (or the pseudogene TRBV3-2); the match to TRBD2 covers 12 bases. CDR3 size: 17 residues. CDR1 is LGHDT and CDR2 is YNNKEL in the germline V gene (reference sequence). V was pared by 0 bases and J by 2 bases, with 3 bases of the junction left unmatched.

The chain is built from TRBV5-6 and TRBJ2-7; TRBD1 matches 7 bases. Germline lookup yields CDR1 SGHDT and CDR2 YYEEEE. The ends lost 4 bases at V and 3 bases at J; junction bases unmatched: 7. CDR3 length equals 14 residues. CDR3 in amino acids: CASSGRDSVYEQYF. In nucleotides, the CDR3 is TGTGCCAGCAGCGGTCGGGACAGTGTCTACGAGCAGTACTTC.

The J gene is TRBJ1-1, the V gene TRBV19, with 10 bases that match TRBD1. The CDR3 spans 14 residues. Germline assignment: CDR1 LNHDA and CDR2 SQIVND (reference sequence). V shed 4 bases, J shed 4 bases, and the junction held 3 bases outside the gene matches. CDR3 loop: CASSSGTGVTEAFF. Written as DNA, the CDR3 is TGTGCCAGTAGTAGCGGGACAGGGGTCACTGAAGCTTTCTTT.

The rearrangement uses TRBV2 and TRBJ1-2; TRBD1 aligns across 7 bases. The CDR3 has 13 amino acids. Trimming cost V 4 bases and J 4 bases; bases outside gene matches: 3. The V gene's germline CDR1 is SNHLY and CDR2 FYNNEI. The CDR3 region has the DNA TGTGCCAGCAGTGCTGAGGGGGCCTATGGCTACACCTTC. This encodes CASSAEGAYGYTF.

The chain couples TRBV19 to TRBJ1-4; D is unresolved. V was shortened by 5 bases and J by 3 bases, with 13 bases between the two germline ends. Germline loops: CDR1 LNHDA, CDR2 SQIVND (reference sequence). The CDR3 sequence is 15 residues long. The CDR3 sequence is CASSGRGGPNEKLFF. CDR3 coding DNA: TGTGCCAGTAGTGGCCGGGGTGGTCCTAATGAAAAACTGTTTTTT.

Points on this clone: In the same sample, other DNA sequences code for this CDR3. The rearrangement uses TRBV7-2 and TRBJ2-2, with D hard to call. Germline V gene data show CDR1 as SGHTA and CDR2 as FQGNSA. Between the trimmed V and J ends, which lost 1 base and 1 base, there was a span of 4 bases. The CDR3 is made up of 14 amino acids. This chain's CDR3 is CASSLVRNTGELFF. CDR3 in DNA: TGTGCCAGCAGCTTAGTTCGGAACACCGGGGAGCTGTTTTTT.

CDR3 bases: TGTGCCAGCAGTGAAGGGAGGGGTTTATCCAGCTATGGCTACACCTTC. As protein: CASSEGRGLSSYGYTF. The chain has TRBV6-1 and TRBJ1-2; possibly TRBD1 for D (5 bases). V was cut by 1 base and J by 4 bases, with 16 bases left in between. Germline V lookup: CDR1 MNHNS, CDR2 SASEGT. This CDR3 comprises 16 residues.

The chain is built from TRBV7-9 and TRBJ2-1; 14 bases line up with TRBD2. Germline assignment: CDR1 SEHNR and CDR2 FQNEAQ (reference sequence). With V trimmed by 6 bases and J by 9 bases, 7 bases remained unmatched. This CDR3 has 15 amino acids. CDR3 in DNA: TGTGCCAGCAGTTTGACTAGCGGGGGGGCCGGTGAGCAGTTCTTC. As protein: CASSLTSGGAGEQFF.

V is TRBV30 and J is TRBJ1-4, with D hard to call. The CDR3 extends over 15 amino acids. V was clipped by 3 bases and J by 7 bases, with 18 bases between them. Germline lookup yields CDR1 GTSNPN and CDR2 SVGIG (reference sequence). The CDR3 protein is CAWRGGLYEGEKLFF. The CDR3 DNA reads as TGTGCCTGGAGGGGAGGTTTATACGAAGGTGAAAAACTGTTTTTT.

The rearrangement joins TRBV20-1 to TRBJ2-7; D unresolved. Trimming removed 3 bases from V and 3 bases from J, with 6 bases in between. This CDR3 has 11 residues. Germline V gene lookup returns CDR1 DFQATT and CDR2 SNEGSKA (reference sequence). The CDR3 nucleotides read TGCAGTGCTAGTAGGAGCTACGAGCAGTACTTC. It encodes CSASRSYEQYF.

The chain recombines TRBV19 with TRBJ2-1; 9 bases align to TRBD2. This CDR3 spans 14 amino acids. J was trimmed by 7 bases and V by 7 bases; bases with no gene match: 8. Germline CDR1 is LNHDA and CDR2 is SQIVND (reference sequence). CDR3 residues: CASNGRGGMNEQFF. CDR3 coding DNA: TGTGCCAGTAATGGGCGGGGGGGGATGAATGAGCAGTTCTTC.

In nucleotides, the CDR3 is TGTGCCAGCAGCTTGAGACAGGATGTATCACCCCTCCACTTT. It translates to CASSLRQDVSPLHF. The chain combines TRBV5-6 with TRBJ1-6, with a tentative D call TRBD1 (6 bases). Germline-derived CDR1 and CDR2 are SGHDT and YYEEEE. The CDR3 contains 14 residues. Trimming stripped 1 base from V and 10 bases from J, with 12 bases between.

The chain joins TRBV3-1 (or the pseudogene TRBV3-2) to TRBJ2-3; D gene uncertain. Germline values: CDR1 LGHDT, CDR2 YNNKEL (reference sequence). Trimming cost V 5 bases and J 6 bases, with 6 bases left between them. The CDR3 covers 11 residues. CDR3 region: CASSNFDTQYF. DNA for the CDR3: TGTGCCAGCAGCAACTTCGATACGCAGTATTTT.

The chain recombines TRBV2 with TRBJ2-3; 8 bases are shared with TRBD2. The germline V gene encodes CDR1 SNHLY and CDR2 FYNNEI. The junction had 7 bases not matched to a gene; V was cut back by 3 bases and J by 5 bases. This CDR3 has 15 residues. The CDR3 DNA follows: TGTGCCAGCAGTGAGTTTGGACTAGCTGGAGATACGCAGTATTTT. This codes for CASSEFGLAGDTQYF.